The rows below give T cell receptor beta chains drawn from one sample of a study of shared clonotypes between healthy human individuals. Generated by immunoSEQ multiplex PCR, the TCRdb table keeps only in-frame clones and is missing some. The sample contains millions of clones, roughly 95% of which appear only once. Sequenced: naive CD8+ T cells sorted from blood. These receptor sequences come from a man between 18 and 29 years old in good health. Both conserved end residues are part of each CDR3. D genes are given only for firm matches. For some rows the clone size is stated as once, few or many, or as a class when expanded; others skip it.

cdr3_aa	cdr3_nt	clone_size	d_call	j_call	v_call
CASTYITYNEQFF	TGTGCCAGCACTTATATCACCTACAATGAGCAGTTCTTC	once	.	TRBJ2-1	TRBV11-2
CASSPQGYTGELFF	TGCGCCAGCAGCCCACAGGGTTACACCGGGGAGCTGTTTTTT	.	.	TRBJ2-2	TRBV4-3
CASSFRLDGAPGTQYF	TGTGCCAGCAGCTTTAGATTGGACGGGGCCCCGGGGACCCAGTACTTC	.	.	TRBJ2-5	TRBV7-9
CASSTPGPGDSPLHF	TGTGCCAGCAGCACGCCCGGACCTGGGGATTCACCCCTCCACTTT	.	.	TRBJ1-6	TRBV6-5
CASSGRTSGLDEQYF	TGTGCCAGCAGCGGGCGGACTAGCGGGCTCGACGAGCAGTACTTC	once	TRBD2	TRBJ2-7	TRBV13
CASSVLAGDNEQFF	TGTGCCAGCAGTGTCCTAGCGGGGGACAATGAGCAGTTCTTC	.	TRBD2	TRBJ2-1	TRBV27
CASSLDSGTAAYEQYF	TGTGCCAGTAGTCTGGACAGCGGAACGGCGGCCTACGAGCAGTACTTC	.	.	TRBJ2-7	TRBV19
CASSSAQGDNGYTF	TGTGCCAGCAGTTCGGCACAGGGGGATAATGGCTACACCTTC	.	TRBD1	TRBJ1-2	TRBV28
CASSEAGTTYNEQFF	TGTGCCAGCAGTGAAGCCGGGACGACCTACAATGAGCAGTTCTTC	once	.	TRBJ2-1	TRBV2
CASSNNGEDEKLFF	TGTGCCAGCAGTAATAACGGGGAAGATGAAAAACTGTTTTTT	.	.	TRBJ1-4	TRBV28
CASSPAGGSYEQYF	TGTGCCAGCTCACCGGCAGGGGGCTCCTACGAGCAGTACTTC	.	TRBD1	TRBJ2-7	TRBV18
CAWSGSTDTQYF	TGTGCCTGGAGTGGGAGCACAGATACGCAGTATTTT	.	.	TRBJ2-3	TRBV30
CASISRWIAGRTGELFF	TGTGCCAGCATCAGTAGGTGGATAGCGGGGAGGACCGGGGAGCTGTTTTTT	.	TRBD2	TRBJ2-2	TRBV28
CASSHSRDYLYEQYF	TGCGCCAGCAGCCATTCACGGGACTACTTGTACGAGCAGTACTTC	.	TRBD2	TRBJ2-7	TRBV4-1
CASRAGTGGYSGANVLTF	TGTGCCAGCAGGGCCGGGACAGGGGGATACTCTGGGGCCAACGTCCTGACTTTC	.	TRBD1	TRBJ2-6	TRBV9
CASTFSGGAAGELFF	TGTGCCAGCACCTTTAGCGGGGGGGCCGCCGGGGAGCTGTTTTTT	.	TRBD2	TRBJ2-2	TRBV27
CASSQDPPRTGSGNTIYF	TGCGCCAGCAGCCAAGATCCCCCTCGGACAGGGTCTGGAAACACCATATATTTT	.	TRBD1	TRBJ1-3	TRBV4-1
CASSPTNTDSYEETQYF	TGTGCCAGCAGCCCTACTAATACTGACAGTTACGAGGAGACCCAGTACTTC	.	.	TRBJ2-5	TRBV5-6
CASSYSGRGETQYF	TGTGCCAGCAGTTACTCTGGCAGGGGAGAGACCCAGTACTTC	.	.	TRBJ2-5	TRBV6-5
CASSLGQGGNYGYTF	TGTGCCAGCAGTTTAGGTCAGGGGGGTAACTATGGCTACACCTTC	.	TRBD1	TRBJ1-2	TRBV27
CAISESGTPLNTGELFF	TGTGCCATCAGTGAGTCAGGGACCCCACTGAACACCGGGGAGCTGTTTTTT	.	.	TRBJ2-2	TRBV10-3
CASSVGEVTGLQETQYF	TGTGCCAGCAGCGTAGGAGAGGTGACAGGGCTACAAGAGACCCAGTACTTC	.	TRBD1	TRBJ2-5	TRBV9
CAGSPIGVGYNSPLHF	TGCGCCGGCAGCCCCATAGGGGTGGGCTATAATTCACCCCTCCACTTT	.	.	TRBJ1-6	TRBV5-1
CASSAGGNEQFF	TGTGCCAGCAGCGCCGGGGGTAATGAGCAGTTCTTC	once	.	TRBJ2-1	TRBV6-4
CASSVAPVDTEAFF	TGTGCCAGCAGCGTAGCTCCCGTAGACACTGAAGCTTTCTTT	.	.	TRBJ1-1	TRBV9
CASSPGEGLGFHEQYF	TGTGCCAGCAGCCCCGGGGAGGGTCTAGGTTTCCACGAGCAGTACTTC	.	TRBD2	TRBJ2-7	TRBV7-9
CAWEDDSLNTEAFF	TGTGCCTGGGAGGACGACAGCCTGAACACTGAAGCTTTCTTT	.	.	TRBJ1-1	TRBV30
CASSVGGVLASGANVLTF	TGTGCCAGCAGCGTAGGAGGGGTGCTAGCGAGTGGGGCCAACGTCCTGACTTTC	.	.	TRBJ2-6	TRBV9
CASSFTGTGNYGYTF	TGTGCCAGCAGCTTCACCGGGACAGGGAACTATGGCTACACCTTC	.	TRBD1	TRBJ1-2	TRBV7-9
CASSQDRDDYGYTF	TGCGCCAGCAGCCAAGATAGGGACGACTATGGCTACACCTTC	.	.	TRBJ1-2	TRBV4-3
CASSQDLGQRYEQYF	TGCGCCAGCAGCCAAGATCTCGGGCAGCGCTACGAGCAGTACTTC	once	.	TRBJ2-7	TRBV4-3
CASSPTGVTGDTQYF	TGTGCCAGCAGCCCGACAGGGGTTACGGGAGATACGCAGTATTTT	few	TRBD1	TRBJ2-3	TRBV7-3
CASSGIAGVNWDEQFF	TGTGCCAGCTCCGGTATAGCGGGAGTTAACTGGGATGAGCAGTTCTTC	.	TRBD2	TRBJ2-1	TRBV18
CASSEFSASESTDTQYF	TGTGCCAGCAGTGAATTTTCCGCTAGCGAGAGCACAGATACGCAGTATTTT	.	.	TRBJ2-3	TRBV25-1
CASSGEREDEQYF	TGTGCCAGCAGTGGCGAGCGGGAAGACGAGCAGTACTTC	.	TRBD2	TRBJ2-7	TRBV6-4
CASSSRTGTEAFF	TGTGCCAGCAGCTCACGGACAGGGACTGAAGCTTTCTTT	.	TRBD1	TRBJ1-1	TRBV9
CASSLGLGEQFF	TGTGCCAGCAGCTTAGGCCTTGGTGAGCAGTTCTTC	.	.	TRBJ2-1	TRBV13
CASSLPTGLDTGELFF	TGTGCCAGCAGCCTGCCGACAGGGTTGGACACCGGGGAGCTGTTTTTT	.	TRBD1	TRBJ2-2	TRBV5-4
CASSYVLEGGQYF	TGTGCCAGCAGTTACGTCTTAGAGGGGGGGCAGTATTTT	.	.	TRBJ2-3	TRBV6-6
CASSFSAGPIAYEQYF	TGTGCCAGCAGTTTCAGCGCAGGACCTATAGCCTACGAGCAGTACTTC	.	.	TRBJ2-7	TRBV27
CASSGGASAGNEQFF	TGTGCCAGCAGTGGGGGGGCTAGCGCAGGCAATGAGCAGTTCTTC	.	.	TRBJ2-1	TRBV5-8
CASSHTEGYGYTF	TGCGCCAGCAGCCATACGGAAGGCTATGGCTACACCTTC	.	.	TRBJ1-2	TRBV4-1
CASREHRGGTEAFF	TGTGCCAGCAGGGAACACAGGGGAGGGACTGAAGCTTTCTTT	.	TRBD1	TRBJ1-1	TRBV28
CATGLAENEQFF	TGTGCCACGGGACTAGCGGAGAATGAGCAGTTCTTC	.	TRBD2	TRBJ2-1	TRBV7-9
CAISPSGKKSQETQYF	TGTGCCATCAGTCCTAGCGGGAAAAAGTCCCAAGAGACCCAGTACTTC	.	TRBD2	TRBJ2-5	TRBV10-3